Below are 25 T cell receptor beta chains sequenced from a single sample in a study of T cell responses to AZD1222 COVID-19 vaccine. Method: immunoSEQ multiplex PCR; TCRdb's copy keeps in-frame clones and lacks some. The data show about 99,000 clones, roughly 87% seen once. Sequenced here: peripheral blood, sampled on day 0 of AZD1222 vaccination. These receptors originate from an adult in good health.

CDR3 DNA: TGTGCCAGCAGTTTAACGGGGGCGCCAGGAAACACCATATATTTT. The encoded protein is CASSLTGAPGNTIYF. This chain connects TRBV27 to TRBJ1-3, with TRBD1 as a possible D gene (6 bases). The germline gives CDR1 MNHEY, CDR2 SMNVEV (reference sequence). This CDR3 comprises 15 residues. Between the trimmed V and J ends, which lost 2 bases and 4 bases, there was a span of 12 bases.

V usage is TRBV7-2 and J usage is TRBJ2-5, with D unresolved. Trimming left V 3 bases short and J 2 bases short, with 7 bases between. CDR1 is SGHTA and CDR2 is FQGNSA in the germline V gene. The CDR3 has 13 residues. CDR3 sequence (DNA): TGTGCCAGCAGCTTTGGCCAGCAAGAGACCCAGTACTTC. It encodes CASSFGQQETQYF.

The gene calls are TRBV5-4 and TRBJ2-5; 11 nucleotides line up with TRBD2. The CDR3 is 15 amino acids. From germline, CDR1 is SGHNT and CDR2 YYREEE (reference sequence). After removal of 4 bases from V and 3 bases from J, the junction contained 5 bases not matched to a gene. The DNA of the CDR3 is TGTGCCAGCAGCGATCCGACTAGCGGGAAAGAGACCCAGTACTTC. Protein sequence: CASSDPTSGKETQYF.

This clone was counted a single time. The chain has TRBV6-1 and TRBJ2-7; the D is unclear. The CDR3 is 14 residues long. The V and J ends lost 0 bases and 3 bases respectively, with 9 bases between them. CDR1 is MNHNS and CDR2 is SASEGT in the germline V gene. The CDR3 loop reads CASSEALDDYEQYV. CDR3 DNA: TGTGCCAGCAGTGAAGCCCTAGATGACTACGAGCAGTACGTC.

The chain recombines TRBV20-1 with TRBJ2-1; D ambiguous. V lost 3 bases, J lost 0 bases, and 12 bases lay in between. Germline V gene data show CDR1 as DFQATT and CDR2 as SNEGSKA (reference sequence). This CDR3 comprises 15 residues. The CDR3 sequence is CSASKGLGSYNEQFF. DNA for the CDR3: TGCAGTGCTAGTAAGGGCCTCGGCTCCTACAATGAGCAGTTCTTC.

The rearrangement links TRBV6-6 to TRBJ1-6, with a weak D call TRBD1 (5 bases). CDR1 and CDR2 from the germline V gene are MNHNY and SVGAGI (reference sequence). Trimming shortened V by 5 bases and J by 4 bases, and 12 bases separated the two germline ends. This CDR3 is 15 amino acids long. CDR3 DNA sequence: TGTGCCAGCAGTCCCATCGGGGGGTATAATTCACCCCTCCACTTT. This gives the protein CASSPIGGYNSPLHF.

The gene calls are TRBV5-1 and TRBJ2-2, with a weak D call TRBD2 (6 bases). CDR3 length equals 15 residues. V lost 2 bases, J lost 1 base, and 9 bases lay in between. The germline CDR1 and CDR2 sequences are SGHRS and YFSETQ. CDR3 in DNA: TGCGCCAGCAGCTTCGTGGGGGGGAACACCGGGGAGCTGTTTTTT. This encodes CASSFVGGNTGELFF.

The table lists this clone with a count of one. The CDR3 region has the DNA TGTGCCAGCACTGGAGGTAGTAGGGGTGGAAATGAGCAGTTCTTC. This codes for CASTGGSRGGNEQFF. The chain uses TRBV2 and TRBJ2-1; D is perhaps TRBD1 or TRBD2 (5 bases each). Germline values: CDR1 SNHLY, CDR2 FYNNEI. V was pared by 7 bases and J by 7 bases, with 20 bases between. This CDR3 is built from 15 residues.

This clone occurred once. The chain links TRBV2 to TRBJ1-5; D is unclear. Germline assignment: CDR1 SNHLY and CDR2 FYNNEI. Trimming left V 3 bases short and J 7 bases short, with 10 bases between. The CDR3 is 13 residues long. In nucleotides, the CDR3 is TGTGCCAGCAGTGACCAGCAGAGACAGCCCCAGCATTTT. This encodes CASSDQQRQPQHF.

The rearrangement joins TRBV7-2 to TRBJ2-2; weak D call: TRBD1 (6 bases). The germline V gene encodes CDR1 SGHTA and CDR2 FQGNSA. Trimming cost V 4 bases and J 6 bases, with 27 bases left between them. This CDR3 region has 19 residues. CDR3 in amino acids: CASSSRGIALGYGAGELFF. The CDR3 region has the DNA TGTGCCAGCAGCTCAAGGGGGATCGCACTAGGCTACGGCGCCGGGGAGCTGTTTTTT. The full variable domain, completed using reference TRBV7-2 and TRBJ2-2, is GAGVSQSPSNKVTEKGKDVELRCDPISGHTALYWYRQSLGQGLEFLIYFQGNSAPDKSGLPSDRFSAERTGGSVSTLTIQRTQQEDSAVYLCASSSRGIALGYGAGELFFGEGSRLTVL.

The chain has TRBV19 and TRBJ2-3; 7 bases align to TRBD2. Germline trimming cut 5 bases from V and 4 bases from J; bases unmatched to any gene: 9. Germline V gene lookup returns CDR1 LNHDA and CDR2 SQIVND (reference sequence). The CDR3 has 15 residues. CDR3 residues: CASSSQGGLADTQYF. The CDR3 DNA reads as TGTGCCAGTAGTTCCCAGGGAGGGCTTGCAGATACGCAGTATTTT.

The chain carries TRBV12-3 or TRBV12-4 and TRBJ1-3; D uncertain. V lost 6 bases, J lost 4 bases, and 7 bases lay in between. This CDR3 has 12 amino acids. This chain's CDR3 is CASSQTGNTIYF. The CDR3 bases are TGTGCCAGCAGCCAGACAGGAAACACCATATATTTT.

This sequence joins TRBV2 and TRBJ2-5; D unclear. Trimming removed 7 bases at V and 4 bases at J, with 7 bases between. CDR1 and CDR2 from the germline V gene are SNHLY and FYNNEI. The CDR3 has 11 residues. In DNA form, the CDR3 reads TGTGCCAGCAAAGAGCGAGAGACCCAGTACTTC. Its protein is CASKERETQYF.

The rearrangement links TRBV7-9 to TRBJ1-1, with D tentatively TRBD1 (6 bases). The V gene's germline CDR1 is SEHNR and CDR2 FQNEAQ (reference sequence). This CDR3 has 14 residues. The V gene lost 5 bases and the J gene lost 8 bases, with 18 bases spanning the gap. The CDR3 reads CASSNSDRNKEAFF. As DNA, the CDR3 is TGTGCCAGCAGCAACTCCGACAGGAACAAAGAAGCTTTCTTT.

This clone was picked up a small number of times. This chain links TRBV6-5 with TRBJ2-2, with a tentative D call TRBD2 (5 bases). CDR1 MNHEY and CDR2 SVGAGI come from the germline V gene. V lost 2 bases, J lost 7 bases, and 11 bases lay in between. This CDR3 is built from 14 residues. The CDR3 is CASSYGTEVGELFF. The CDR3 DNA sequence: TGTGCCAGCAGTTACGGAACGGAGGTCGGGGAGCTGTTTTTT.

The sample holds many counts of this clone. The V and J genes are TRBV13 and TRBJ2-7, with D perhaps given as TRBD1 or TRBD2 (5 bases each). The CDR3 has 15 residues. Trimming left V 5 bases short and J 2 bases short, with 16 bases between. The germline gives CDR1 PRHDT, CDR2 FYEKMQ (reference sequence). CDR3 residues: CASSPWGPGAYEQYV. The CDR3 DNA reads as TGTGCCAGCAGCCCCTGGGGCCCCGGGGCCTACGAGCAGTACGTC.

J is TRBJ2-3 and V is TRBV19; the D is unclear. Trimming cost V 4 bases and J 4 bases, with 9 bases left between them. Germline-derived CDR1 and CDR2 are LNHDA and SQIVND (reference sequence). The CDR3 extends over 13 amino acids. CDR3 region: CASSTPFPDTQYF. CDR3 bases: TGTGCCAGTAGTACGCCCTTCCCAGATACGCAGTATTTT. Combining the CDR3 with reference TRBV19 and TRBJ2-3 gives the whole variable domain DGGITQSPKYLFRKEGQNVTLSCEQNLNHDAMYWYRQDPGQGLRLIYYSQIVNDFQKGDIAEGYSVSREKKESFPLTVTSAQKNPTAFYLCASSTPFPDTQYFGPGTRLTVL.

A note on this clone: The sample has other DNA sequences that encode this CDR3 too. The CDR3 sequence is CASSAPGGEAFF. In DNA, the CDR3 is TGTGCCAGCAGCGCCCCGGGGGGTGAAGCTTTCTTT. The chain joins TRBV7-9 to TRBJ1-1; possible D gene TRBD1, 5 bases. With 5 bases removed from V and 7 bases from J, the gap between germline ends came to 11 bases. Per germline, CDR1 SEHNR and CDR2 FQNEAQ (reference sequence). This CDR3 has 12 amino acids.

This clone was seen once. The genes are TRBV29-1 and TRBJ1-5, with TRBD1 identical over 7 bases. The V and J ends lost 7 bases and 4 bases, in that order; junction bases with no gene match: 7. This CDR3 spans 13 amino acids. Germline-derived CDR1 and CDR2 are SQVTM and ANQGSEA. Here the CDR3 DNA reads TGCAGCGCAAGACAGGGTGAGAATCAGCCCCAGCATTTT. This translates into CSARQGENQPQHF.

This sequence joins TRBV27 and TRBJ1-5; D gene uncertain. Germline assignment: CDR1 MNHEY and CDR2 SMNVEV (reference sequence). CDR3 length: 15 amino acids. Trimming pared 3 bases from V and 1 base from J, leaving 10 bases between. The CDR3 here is CASSFSGPSNQPQHF. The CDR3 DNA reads TGTGCCAGCAGTTTCTCCGGCCCAAGCAATCAGCCCCAGCATTTT.

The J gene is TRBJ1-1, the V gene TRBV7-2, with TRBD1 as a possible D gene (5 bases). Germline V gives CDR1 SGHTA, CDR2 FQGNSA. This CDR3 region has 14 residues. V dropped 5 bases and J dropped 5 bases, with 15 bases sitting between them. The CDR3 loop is CASSVWGVGTEAFF. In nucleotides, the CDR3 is TGTGCCAGCAGCGTCTGGGGGGTGGGAACTGAAGCTTTCTTT.

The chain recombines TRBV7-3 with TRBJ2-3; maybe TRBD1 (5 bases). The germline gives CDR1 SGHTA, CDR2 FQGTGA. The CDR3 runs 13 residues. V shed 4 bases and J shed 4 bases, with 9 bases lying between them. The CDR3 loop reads CASSWGGADTQYF. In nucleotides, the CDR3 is TGTGCCAGCAGCTGGGGCGGCGCAGATACGCAGTATTTT. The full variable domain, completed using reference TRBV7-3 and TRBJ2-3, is GAGVSQTPSNKVTEKGKYVELRCDPISGHTALYWYRQSLGQGPEFLIYFQGTGAADDSGLPNDRFFAVRPEGSVSTLKIQRTERGDSAVYLCASSWGGADTQYFGPGTRLTVL.

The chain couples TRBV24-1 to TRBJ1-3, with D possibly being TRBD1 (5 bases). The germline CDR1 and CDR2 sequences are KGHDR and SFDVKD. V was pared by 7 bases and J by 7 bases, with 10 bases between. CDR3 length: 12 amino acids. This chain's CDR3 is CATRGVGNTIYF. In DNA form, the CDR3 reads TGTGCCACCAGGGGGGTCGGTAACACCATATATTTT.

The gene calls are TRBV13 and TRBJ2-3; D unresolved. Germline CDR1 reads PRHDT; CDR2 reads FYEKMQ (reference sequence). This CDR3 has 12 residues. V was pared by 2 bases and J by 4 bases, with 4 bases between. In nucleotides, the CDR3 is TGTGCCAGCAGCTTAAGGGCAGATACGCAGTATTTT. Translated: CASSLRADTQYF.

CDR3 residues: CASSKVGHQQFF. CDR3 DNA sequence: TGTGCCAGCAGCAAAGTGGGTCACCAGCAGTTCTTC. The chain joins TRBV21-1 to TRBJ2-1. TRBV21-1 has pseudogene status. CDR3 length equals 12 residues.